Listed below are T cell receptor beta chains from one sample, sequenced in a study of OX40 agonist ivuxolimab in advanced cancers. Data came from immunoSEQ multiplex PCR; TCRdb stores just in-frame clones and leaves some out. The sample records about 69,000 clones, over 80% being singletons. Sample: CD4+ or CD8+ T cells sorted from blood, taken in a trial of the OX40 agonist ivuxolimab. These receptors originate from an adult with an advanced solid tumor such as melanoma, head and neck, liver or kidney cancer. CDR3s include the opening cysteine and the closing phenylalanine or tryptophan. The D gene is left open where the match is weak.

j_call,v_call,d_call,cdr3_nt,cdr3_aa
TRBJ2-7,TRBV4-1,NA,TGCGCCAGCAGCCCGCAGGGGGGCTTTCCCTACGAGCAGTACTTC,CASSPQGGFPYEQYF
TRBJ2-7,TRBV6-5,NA,TGTGCCAGCAGTCGCGTTGGGGAATGGGAGCAGTACTTC,CASSRVGEWEQYF
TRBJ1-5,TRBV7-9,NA,TGTGCCAGCAGCTTAGCAGGGGACAGCAATCAGCCCCAGCATTTT,CASSLAGDSNQPQHF
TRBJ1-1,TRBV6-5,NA,TGTGCCAGCACAAGAGACGGTACTGAAGCTTTCTTT,CASTRDGTEAFF
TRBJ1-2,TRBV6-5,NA,TGTGCCAGCAGTCACACAACTAACTATGGCTACACCTTC,CASSHTTNYGYTF
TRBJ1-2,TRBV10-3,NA,TGTGCCATCAGTGAGGTACACGAACATTATGGCTACACCTTC,CAISEVHEHYGYTF
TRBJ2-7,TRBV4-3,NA,TGCGCCAGCAGCCAAGAGATTGTAAGCTACGAGCAGTACTTC,CASSQEIVSYEQYF
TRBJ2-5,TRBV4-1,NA,TGCGCCACAAAAGGCGCCCAAGAGACCCAGTACTTC,CATKGAQETQYF
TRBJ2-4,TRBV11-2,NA,TGTGCCAGCAGCTTAGTGATCGGGCTGGCCAAAAACATTCAGTACTTC,CASSLVIGLAKNIQYF
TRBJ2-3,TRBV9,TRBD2,TGTGCCAGCAGCGTAGACTCGCGGGAGACAGATACGCAGTATTTT,CASSVDSRETDTQYF